A single sample is the source of the 5 T cell receptor beta chains below, sequenced in a study of T cell responses to AZD1222 COVID-19 vaccine. Measured with immunoSEQ multiplex PCR; TCRdb has only the in-frame clones, and not every one. The data contain 90,000 to 120,000 clones, roughly 90% of them singletons. The input for sequencing was peripheral blood, taken on day 0 of AZD1222 vaccination. The receptor set was obtained from an adult in good health.

The chain uses TRBV10-3 and TRBJ2-7; 11 bases are shared with TRBD2. CDR1 and CDR2 from the germline V gene are ENHRY and SYGVKD. CDR3 length equals 17 residues. The V segment lost 0 bases and the J segment 2 bases; nucleotides outside the gene matches: 6. CDR3 nucleotide sequence: TGTGCCATCAGTGAGTCGGAACTAGCGGGGGAGGCCTACGAGCAGTACTTC. Translated, it gives CAISESELAGEAYEQYF.

This clone was counted between two and nine times. The chain has TRBV6-4 and TRBJ1-3; D not certain. V was clipped by 4 bases and J by 2 bases, with 12 bases between them. Germline V gene lookup returns CDR1 MRHNA and CDR2 SNTAGT. The CDR3 is 15 residues long. CDR3 nucleotides: TGTGCCAGCAGTGTGGAAGCTTCTGCTGGAAACACCATATATTTT. The encoded protein is CASSVEASAGNTIYF.

The CDR3 loop reads CASSRTGTSYNEQFF. The DNA for the CDR3 is TGTGCCAGCAGCCGAACAGGGACCTCCTACAATGAGCAGTTCTTC. The rearrangement links TRBV27 to TRBJ2-1; perhaps TRBD1 as D (6 bases). The CDR3 consists of 15 residues. V dropped 6 bases and J dropped 0 bases, with 12 bases sitting between them. Germline CDR1 and CDR2: MNHEY and SMNVEV (reference sequence).

The chain uses TRBV6-2 or TRBV6-3 and TRBJ2-1; D remains unclear. The CDR3 has 13 residues. V was clipped by 2 bases and J by 7 bases, with 9 bases between them. The germline CDR1 and CDR2 sequences are MNHEY and SVGEGT. The DNA of the CDR3 is TGTGCCAGCAGTTACCAGGCATGGAATGAGCAGTTCTTC. As protein: CASSYQAWNEQFF.

The chain carries TRBV19 and TRBJ2-1; 7 bases align to TRBD1. CDR1 is LNHDA and CDR2 is SQIVND in the germline V gene (reference sequence). The junction had 4 bases not matched to a gene; V was cut back by 3 bases and J by 2 bases. The CDR3 consists of 15 residues. CDR3: CASSIPDRPYNEQFF. DNA of the CDR3: TGTGCCAGTAGTATTCCGGACAGGCCCTACAATGAGCAGTTCTTC.